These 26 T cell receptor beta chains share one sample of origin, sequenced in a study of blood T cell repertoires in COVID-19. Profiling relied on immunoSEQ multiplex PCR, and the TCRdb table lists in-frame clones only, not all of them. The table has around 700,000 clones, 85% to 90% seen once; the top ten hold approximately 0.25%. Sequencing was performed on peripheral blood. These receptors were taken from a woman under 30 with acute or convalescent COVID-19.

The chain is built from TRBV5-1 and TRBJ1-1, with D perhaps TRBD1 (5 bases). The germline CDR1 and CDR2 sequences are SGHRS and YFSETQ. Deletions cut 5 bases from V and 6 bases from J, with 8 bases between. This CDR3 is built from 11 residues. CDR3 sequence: CASRVGPEAFF. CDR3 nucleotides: TGCGCCAGCAGAGTGGGGCCTGAAGCTTTCTTT.

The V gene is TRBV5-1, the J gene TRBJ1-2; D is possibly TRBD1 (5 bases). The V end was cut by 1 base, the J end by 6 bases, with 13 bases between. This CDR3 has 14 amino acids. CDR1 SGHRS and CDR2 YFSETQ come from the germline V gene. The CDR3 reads CASSLSRSGHGYTF. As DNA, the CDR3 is TGCGCCAGCAGCTTGAGTAGGTCAGGGCATGGCTACACCTTC.

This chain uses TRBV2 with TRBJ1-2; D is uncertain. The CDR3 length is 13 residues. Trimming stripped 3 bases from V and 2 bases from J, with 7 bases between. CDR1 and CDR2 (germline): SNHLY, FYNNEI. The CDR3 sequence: CASSDRVNYGYTF. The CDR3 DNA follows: TGTGCCAGCAGTGATAGAGTCAACTATGGCTACACCTTC. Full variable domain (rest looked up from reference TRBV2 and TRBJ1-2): EPEVTQTPSHQVTQMGQEVILRCVPISNHLYFYWYRQILGQKVEFLVSFYNNEISEKSEIFDDQFSVERPDGSNFTLKIRSTKLEDSAMYFCASSDRVNYGYTFGSGTRLTVV.

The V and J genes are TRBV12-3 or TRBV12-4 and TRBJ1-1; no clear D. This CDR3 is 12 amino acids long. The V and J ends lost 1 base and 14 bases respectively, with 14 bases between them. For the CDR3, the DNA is TGTGCCAGCAGTTTAGGAGGAAGCGGGCTCTTCTTT. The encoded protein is CASSLGGSGLFF.

CDR3: CASAPQSNQPQHF. For the CDR3, the DNA is TGTGCCAGCGCCCCACAGAGCAATCAGCCCCAGCATTTT. The rearrangement uses TRBV2 and TRBJ1-5; D not certain. CDR1 is SNHLY and CDR2 is FYNNEI in the germline V gene. This CDR3 is 13 amino acids long. V lost 8 bases and J lost 1, with 9 bases in between. Full variable domain (remainder filled in from reference TRBV2 and TRBJ1-5): EPEVTQTPSHQVTQMGQEVILRCVPISNHLYFYWYRQILGQKVEFLVSFYNNEISEKSEIFDDQFSVERPDGSNFTLKIRSTKLEDSAMYFCASAPQSNQPQHFGDGTRLSIL.

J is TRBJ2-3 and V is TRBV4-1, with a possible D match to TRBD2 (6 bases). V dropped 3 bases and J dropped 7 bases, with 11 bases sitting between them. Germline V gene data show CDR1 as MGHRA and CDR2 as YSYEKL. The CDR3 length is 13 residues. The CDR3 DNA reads TGCGCCAGCAGCCATGAGACTAGAAATACGCAGTATTTT. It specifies CASSHETRNTQYF.

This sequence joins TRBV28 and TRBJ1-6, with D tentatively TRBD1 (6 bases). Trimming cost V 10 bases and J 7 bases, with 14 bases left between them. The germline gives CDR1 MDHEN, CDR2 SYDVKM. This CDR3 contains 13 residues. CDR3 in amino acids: CATSWGPNSPLHF. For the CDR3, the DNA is TGTGCCACCTCCTGGGGGCCCAATTCACCCCTCCACTTT.

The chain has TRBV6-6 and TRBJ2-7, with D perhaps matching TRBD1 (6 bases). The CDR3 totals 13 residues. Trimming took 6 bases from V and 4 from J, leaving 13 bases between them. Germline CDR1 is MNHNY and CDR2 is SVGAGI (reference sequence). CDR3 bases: TGTGCCAGCAGAGTGACAGGTCGGTACGAGCAGTACTTC. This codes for CASRVTGRYEQYF.

The CDR3 sequence: CASSLDLEGTSYSPGGGYTF. The CDR3 region has the DNA TGTGCCAGCAGCTTAGATCTGGAGGGAACCAGCTACTCTCCCGGGGGTGGCTACACCTTC. The chain uses TRBV11-2 and TRBJ1-2; possible D gene TRBD1, 5 bases. Trimming shortened V by 0 bases and J by 7 bases, and 30 bases separated the two germline ends. Germline V CDR1 and CDR2: SGHAT, FQNNGV. CDR3 length: 20 residues.

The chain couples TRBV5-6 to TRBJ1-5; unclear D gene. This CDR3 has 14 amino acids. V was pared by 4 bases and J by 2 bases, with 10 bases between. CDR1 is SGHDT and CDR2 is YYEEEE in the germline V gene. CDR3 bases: TGTGCCAGCAGCGGCGGACTTGGCAATCAGCCCCAGCATTTT. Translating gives CASSGGLGNQPQHF.

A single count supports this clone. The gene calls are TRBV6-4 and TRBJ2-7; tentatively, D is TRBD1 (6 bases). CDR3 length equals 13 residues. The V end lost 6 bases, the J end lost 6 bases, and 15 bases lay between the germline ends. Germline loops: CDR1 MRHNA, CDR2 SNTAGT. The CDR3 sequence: CASRQNREREQYF. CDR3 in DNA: TGTGCCAGCAGGCAGAACAGGGAACGCGAGCAGTACTTC.

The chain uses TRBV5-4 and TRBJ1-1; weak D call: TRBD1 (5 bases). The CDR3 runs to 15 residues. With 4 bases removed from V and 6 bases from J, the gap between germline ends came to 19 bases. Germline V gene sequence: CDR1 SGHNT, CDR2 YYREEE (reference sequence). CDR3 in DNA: TGTGCCAGCAGCCTTTCAGTCGGGACGGGGGCTGAAGCTTTCTTT. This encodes CASSLSVGTGAEAFF.

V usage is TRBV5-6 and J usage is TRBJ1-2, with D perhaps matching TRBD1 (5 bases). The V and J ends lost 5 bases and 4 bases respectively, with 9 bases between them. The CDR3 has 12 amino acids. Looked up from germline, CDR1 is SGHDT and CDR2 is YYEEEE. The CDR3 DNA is TGTGCCAGCAGAACAGACAGCTATGGCTACACCTTC. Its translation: CASRTDSYGYTF.

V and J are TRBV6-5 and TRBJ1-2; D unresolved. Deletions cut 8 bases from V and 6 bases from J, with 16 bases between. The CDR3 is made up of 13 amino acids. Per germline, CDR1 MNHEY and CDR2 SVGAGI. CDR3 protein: CASVRGREDGYTF. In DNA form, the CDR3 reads TGTGCCAGCGTGAGAGGGCGAGAGGATGGCTACACCTTC.

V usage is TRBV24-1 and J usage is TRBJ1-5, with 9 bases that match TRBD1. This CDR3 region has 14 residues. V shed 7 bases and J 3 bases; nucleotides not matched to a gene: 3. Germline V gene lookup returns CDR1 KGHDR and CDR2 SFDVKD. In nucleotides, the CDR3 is TGTGCCACCAGGGGACAGGGATACAATCAGCCCCAGCATTTT. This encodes CATRGQGYNQPQHF.

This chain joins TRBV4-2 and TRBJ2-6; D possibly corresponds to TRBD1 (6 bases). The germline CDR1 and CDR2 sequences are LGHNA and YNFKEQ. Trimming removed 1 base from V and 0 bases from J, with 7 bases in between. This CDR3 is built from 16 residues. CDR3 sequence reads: CASSQGGGSGANVLTF. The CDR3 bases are TGTGCCAGCAGCCAAGGAGGGGGCTCTGGGGCCAACGTCCTGACTTTC.

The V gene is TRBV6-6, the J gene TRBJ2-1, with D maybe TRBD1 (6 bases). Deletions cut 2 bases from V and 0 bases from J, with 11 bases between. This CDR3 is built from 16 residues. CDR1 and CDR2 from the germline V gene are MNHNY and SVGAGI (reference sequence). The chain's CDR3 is CASSYGGQSSYNEQFF. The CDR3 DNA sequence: TGTGCCAGCAGTTACGGAGGACAGAGCTCCTACAATGAGCAGTTCTTC.

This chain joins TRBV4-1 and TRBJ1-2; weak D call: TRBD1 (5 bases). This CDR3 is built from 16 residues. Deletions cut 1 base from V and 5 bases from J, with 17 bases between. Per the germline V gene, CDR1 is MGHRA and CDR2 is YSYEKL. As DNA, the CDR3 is TGCGCCAGCAGCCAAGGGGGCTTAAGGGGCTATTATGGCTACACCTTC. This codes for CASSQGGLRGYYGYTF.

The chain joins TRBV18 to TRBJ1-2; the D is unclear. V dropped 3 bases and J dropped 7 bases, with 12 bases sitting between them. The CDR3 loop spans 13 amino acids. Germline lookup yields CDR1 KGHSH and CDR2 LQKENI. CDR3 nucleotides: TGTGCCAGCTCACCGGAGACCGATAGTGGCTACACCTTC. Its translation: CASSPETDSGYTF.

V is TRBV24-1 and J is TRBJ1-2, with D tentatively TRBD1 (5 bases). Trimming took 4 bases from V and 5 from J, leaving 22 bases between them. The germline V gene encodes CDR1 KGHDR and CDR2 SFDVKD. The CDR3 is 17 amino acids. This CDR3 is CATSDHSKDNRIYGYTF. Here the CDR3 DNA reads TGTGCCACCAGTGACCACTCCAAGGACAACAGAATATATGGCTACACCTTC.

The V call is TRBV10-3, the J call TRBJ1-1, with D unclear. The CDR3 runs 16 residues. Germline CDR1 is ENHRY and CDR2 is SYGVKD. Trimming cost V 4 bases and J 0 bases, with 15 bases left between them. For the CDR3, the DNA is TGTGCCATCAGTGTCAGAGGGCGGGCGGTGAACACTGAAGCTTTCTTT. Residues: CAISVRGRAVNTEAFF.

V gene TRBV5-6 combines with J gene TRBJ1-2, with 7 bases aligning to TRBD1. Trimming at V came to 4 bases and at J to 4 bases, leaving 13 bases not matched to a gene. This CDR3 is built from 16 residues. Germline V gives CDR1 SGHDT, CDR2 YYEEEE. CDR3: CASSLPTFGDSYGYTF. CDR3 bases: TGTGCCAGCAGCCTACCCACCTTTGGGGACAGCTATGGCTACACCTTC.

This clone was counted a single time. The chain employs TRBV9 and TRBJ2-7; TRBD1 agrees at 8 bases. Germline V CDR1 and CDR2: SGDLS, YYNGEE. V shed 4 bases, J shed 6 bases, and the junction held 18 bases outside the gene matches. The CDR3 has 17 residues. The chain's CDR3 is CASSNRPGTGRLGEQYF. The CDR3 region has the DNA TGTGCCAGCAGCAACCGCCCCGGGACAGGCCGATTGGGCGAGCAGTACTTC.

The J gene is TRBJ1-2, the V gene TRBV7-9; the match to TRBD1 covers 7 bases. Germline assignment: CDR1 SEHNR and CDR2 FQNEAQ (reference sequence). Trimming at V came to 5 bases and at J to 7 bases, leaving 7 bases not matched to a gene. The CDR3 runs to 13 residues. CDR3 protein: CASSPPGQSGYTF. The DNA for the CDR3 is TGTGCCAGCAGCCCCCCGGGACAGAGTGGCTACACCTTC. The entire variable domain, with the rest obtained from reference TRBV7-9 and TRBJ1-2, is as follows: DTGVSQNPRHKITKRGQNVTFRCDPISEHNRLYWYRQTLGQGPEFLTYFQNEAQLEKSRLLSDRFSAERPKGSFSTLEIQRTEQGDSAMYLCASSPPGQSGYTFGSGTRLTVV.

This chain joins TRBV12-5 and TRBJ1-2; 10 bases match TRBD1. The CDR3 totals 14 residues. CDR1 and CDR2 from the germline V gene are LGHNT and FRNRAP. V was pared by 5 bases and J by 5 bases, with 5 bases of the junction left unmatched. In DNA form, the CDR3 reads TGTGCTAGTGGTCCCCGGACAGGGGGGTATGGCTACACCTTC. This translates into CASGPRTGGYGYTF.

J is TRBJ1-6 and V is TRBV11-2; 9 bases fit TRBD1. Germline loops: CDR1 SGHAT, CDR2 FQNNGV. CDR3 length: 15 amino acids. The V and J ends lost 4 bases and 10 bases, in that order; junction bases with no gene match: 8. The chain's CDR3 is CASSSAQGARSPLHF. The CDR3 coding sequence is TGTGCCAGCAGCTCGGCACAGGGGGCAAGGTCACCCCTCCACTTT.